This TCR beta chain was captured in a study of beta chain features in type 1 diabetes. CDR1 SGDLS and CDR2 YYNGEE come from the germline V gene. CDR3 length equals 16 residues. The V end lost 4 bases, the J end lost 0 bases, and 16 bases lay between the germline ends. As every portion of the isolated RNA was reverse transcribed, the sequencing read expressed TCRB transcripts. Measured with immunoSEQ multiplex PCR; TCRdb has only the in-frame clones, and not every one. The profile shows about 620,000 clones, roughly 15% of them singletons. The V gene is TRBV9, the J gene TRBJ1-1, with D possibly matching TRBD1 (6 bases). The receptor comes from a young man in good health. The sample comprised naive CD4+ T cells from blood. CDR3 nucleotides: TGTGCCAGCAGCCTATTCCAGGGGAAGGTGAACACTGAAGCTTTCTTT. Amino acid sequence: CASSLFQGKVNTEAFF.